This TCR beta chain was recovered during a study of T cell responses to AZD1222 COVID-19 vaccine. CDR1 is MNHEY, CDR2 SMNVEV, per germline (reference sequence). J was trimmed by 7 bases and V by 3 bases; bases with no gene match: 5. The CDR3 is 13 residues long. Sequencing used immunoSEQ multiplex PCR; TCRdb keeps in-frame clones, though not all of them. The sample records roughly 130,000 clones, about 91% being singletons. This receptor was taken from an adult in good health. The chain has TRBV27 and TRBJ1-2; TRBD1 agrees at 7 bases. The input for sequencing was peripheral blood, taken on day 0 of AZD1222 vaccination. The CDR3 DNA reads as TGTGCCAGCAGTTTGACCCCAGGGGGTGGCTACACCTTC. This encodes CASSLTPGGGYTF.